Listed below are T cell receptor beta chains from one sample, sequenced in a study of T cell responses to AZD1222 COVID-19 vaccine. Only in-frame clones appear in the TCRdb table, and some are missing; sequencing was by immunoSEQ multiplex PCR. The sample lists around 200,000 clones, 94% occurring once. The source was peripheral blood, collected 28 days after the second AZD1222 dose. These receptors originate from an adult who received the AZD1222 COVID-19 vaccine. Both conserved end residues are part of each CDR3. D genes are given only for firm matches. The listing skips clone size in some rows; elsewhere it reads once, few, many or a size class.

clone size: .
V gene: TRBV6-4
J gene: TRBJ1-1
D gene: TRBD1
CDR3 DNA: TGTGCCAGCGACAGGGCCACTGAAGCTTTCTTT
CDR3 protein: CASDRATEAFF

clone size: .
V gene: TRBV6-5
J gene: TRBJ2-7
D gene: TRBD1
CDR3 DNA: TGTGCCAGCAGTTACTCGTCCACAGGGGACGAGCAGTACTTC
CDR3 protein: CASSYSSTGDEQYF

clone size: .
V gene: TRBV6-5
J gene: TRBJ1-1
D gene: .
CDR3 DNA: TGTGCCAGCAGTTACTCGAGTGTGGCTGAAGCTTTCTTT
CDR3 protein: CASSYSSVAEAFF

clone size: .
V gene: TRBV3-1/TRBV3-2
J gene: TRBJ1-6
D gene: .
CDR3 DNA: TGTGCCAGCAGCCAAAAATTTGGGGGAAATTCACCCCTCCACTTT
CDR3 protein: CASSQKFGGNSPLHF

clone size: .
V gene: TRBV27
J gene: TRBJ2-1
D gene: TRBD2
CDR3 DNA: TGTGCCAGCAGTTCCAGCGGGAGGAGAAATGAGCAGTTCTTC
CDR3 protein: CASSSSGRRNEQFF

clone size: .
V gene: TRBV5-4
J gene: TRBJ2-5
D gene: .
CDR3 DNA: TGTGCCAGCAGCGGGGGGGCCTCGAGGGAGACCCAGTACTTC
CDR3 protein: CASSGGASRETQYF

clone size: .
V gene: TRBV5-4
J gene: TRBJ2-3
D gene: TRBD2
CDR3 DNA: TGTGCCAGCAGGCCCGGGACTAGCGCAGATACGCAGTATTTT
CDR3 protein: CASRPGTSADTQYF

clone size: few
V gene: TRBV19
J gene: TRBJ2-1
D gene: TRBD1
CDR3 DNA: TGTGCCACTGGGACAGATTACAATGAGCAGTTCTTC
CDR3 protein: CATGTDYNEQFF

clone size: .
V gene: TRBV13
J gene: TRBJ1-5
D gene: .
CDR3 DNA: TGTGCCAGCAGCTTAGCAGGTCAGCCCCAGCATTTT
CDR3 protein: CASSLAGQPQHF

clone size: .
V gene: TRBV9
J gene: TRBJ1-2
D gene: .
CDR3 DNA: TGTGCCAGCAGCGTAGGCATCTATGGCTACACCTTC
CDR3 protein: CASSVGIYGYTF

clone size: .
V gene: TRBV18
J gene: TRBJ2-4
D gene: .
CDR3 DNA: TGTGCCAGCTCACCATTCTCGACAGGCAGTCTAATCCATGAGTACTTC
CDR3 protein: CASSPFSTGSLIHEYF

clone size: once
V gene: TRBV18
J gene: TRBJ2-1
D gene: TRBD2
CDR3 DNA: TGTGCCAGCTCAACGGAGAGACTAGCAGGTTCCTACAATGAGCAGTTCTTC
CDR3 protein: CASSTERLAGSYNEQFF

clone size: .
V gene: TRBV7-8
J gene: TRBJ2-5
D gene: .
CDR3 DNA: TGTGCCAGCAGCTTAGTTACGGACCAAGAGACCCAGTACTTC
CDR3 protein: CASSLVTDQETQYF

clone size: .
V gene: TRBV6-6
J gene: TRBJ1-2
D gene: TRBD1
CDR3 DNA: TGTGCCAGCAGCCCCCCCGGGACAGGGCTCATCTATGGCTACACCTTC
CDR3 protein: CASSPPGTGLIYGYTF

clone size: .
V gene: TRBV9
J gene: TRBJ1-6
D gene: .
CDR3 DNA: TGTGCCAGCAGCCCGGGGAGCTCCTATAATTCACCCCTCCACTTT
CDR3 protein: CASSPGSSYNSPLHF

clone size: .
V gene: TRBV5-1
J gene: TRBJ1-1
D gene: .
CDR3 DNA: TGCGCCAGCAGCTTACAGACAGTCGGGGGAGTTTTGAACACTGAAGCTTTCTTT
CDR3 protein: CASSLQTVGGVLNTEAFF

clone size: .
V gene: TRBV18
J gene: TRBJ2-2
D gene: .
CDR3 DNA: TGTGCCAGCTCACCACTATCTGGTCGGGAGCTGTTTTTT
CDR3 protein: CASSPLSGRELFF

clone size: .
V gene: TRBV19
J gene: TRBJ1-6
D gene: .
CDR3 DNA: TGTGCCAGTAGTCAAGGGGCTTGTTCACCCCTCCACTTT
CDR3 protein: CASSQGACSPLHF

clone size: .
V gene: TRBV6-5
J gene: TRBJ1-1
D gene: TRBD1
CDR3 DNA: TGTGCCAGCAGGGGACAGGGCGACCCTGAAGCTTTCTTT
CDR3 protein: CASRGQGDPEAFF

clone size: .
V gene: TRBV7-9
J gene: TRBJ1-1
D gene: .
CDR3 DNA: TGTGCCAGCAGCGTGGAAGGAGGGTTGAACACTGAAGCTTTCTTT
CDR3 protein: CASSVEGGLNTEAFF

clone size: .
V gene: TRBV2
J gene: TRBJ2-3
D gene: TRBD2
CDR3 DNA: TGTGCCAGCTCCGACCTAGCGGGGGGGGCAGATACGCAGTATTTT
CDR3 protein: CASSDLAGGADTQYF

clone size: few
V gene: TRBV2
J gene: TRBJ1-1
D gene: TRBD1
CDR3 DNA: TGTGCCAGCACCTGGACAGGGGATGGCACTGAAGCTTTCTTT
CDR3 protein: CASTWTGDGTEAFF

clone size: .
V gene: TRBV6-5
J gene: TRBJ1-5
D gene: .
CDR3 DNA: TGTGCCAGCAGTTACTCCGGGGATCAGCCCCAGCATTTT
CDR3 protein: CASSYSGDQPQHF

clone size: many
V gene: TRBV6-4
J gene: TRBJ1-5
D gene: .
CDR3 DNA: TGTGCCAGCAGTACGGACAGCAATCAGCCCCAGCATTTT
CDR3 protein: CASSTDSNQPQHF

clone size: .
V gene: TRBV10-3
J gene: TRBJ2-7
D gene: .
CDR3 DNA: TGTGCCATCAGTGAGGTTAGCGGCTCCTACGAGCAGTACTTC
CDR3 protein: CAISEVSGSYEQYF

clone size: .
V gene: TRBV7-2
J gene: TRBJ2-5
D gene: .
CDR3 DNA: TGTGCCAGCACTATCCCGGGGGGCGCGGAGACCCAGTACTTC
CDR3 protein: CASTIPGGAETQYF

clone size: .
V gene: TRBV5-1
J gene: TRBJ2-2
D gene: .
CDR3 DNA: TGCGCCAGCAGCTTTACCCAGGTTCCCACCGGGGAGCTGTTTTTT
CDR3 protein: CASSFTQVPTGELFF

clone size: .
V gene: TRBV5-1
J gene: TRBJ1-1
D gene: .
CDR3 DNA: TGCGCCAGCCGACCACAACCAGGGAACACTGAAGCTTTCTTT
CDR3 protein: CASRPQPGNTEAFF

clone size: .
V gene: TRBV4-1
J gene: TRBJ2-6
D gene: .
CDR3 DNA: TGCGCCAGCAGCCAAGATCTTGTGGGCCTCTCTGGGGCCAACGTCCTGACTTTC
CDR3 protein: CASSQDLVGLSGANVLTF

clone size: .
V gene: TRBV5-1
J gene: TRBJ1-4
D gene: .
CDR3 DNA: TGCGCCAGCAGCTTGGGAACAGAGGCGGAGACTAATGAAAAACTGTTTTTT
CDR3 protein: CASSLGTEAETNEKLFF

clone size: .
V gene: TRBV4-3
J gene: TRBJ1-4
D gene: .
CDR3 DNA: TGCGCCAGCAGCCAAGAGTGGACACCCGCAAATGAAAAACTGTTTTTT
CDR3 protein: CASSQEWTPANEKLFF

clone size: .
V gene: TRBV29-1
J gene: TRBJ2-7
D gene: .
CDR3 DNA: TGCAGCGTTGGAGGGAGCTCCTACGAGCAGTACTTC
CDR3 protein: CSVGGSSYEQYF

clone size: .
V gene: TRBV6-6
J gene: TRBJ1-2
D gene: TRBD1
CDR3 DNA: TGTGCCAGCAGTCAATCAGGACAGGGCTATGGCTACACCTTC
CDR3 protein: CASSQSGQGYGYTF

clone size: .
V gene: TRBV2
J gene: TRBJ2-5
D gene: TRBD2
CDR3 DNA: TGTGCCAGCGGACTAGCGGGAGTGAATAGGGAGACCCAGTACTTC
CDR3 protein: CASGLAGVNRETQYF

clone size: .
V gene: TRBV6-2/TRBV6-3
J gene: TRBJ2-1
D gene: TRBD2
CDR3 DNA: TGTGCCAGCAGTTTACTAGCGGGGGGACTAAATGAGCAGTTCTTC
CDR3 protein: CASSLLAGGLNEQFF

clone size: .
V gene: TRBV5-1
J gene: TRBJ2-5
D gene: TRBD2
CDR3 DNA: TGCGCCAGCAGCTTGGGTCTGGGGACTAGCGGCCCCGCCTGGGAGACCCAGTACTTC
CDR3 protein: CASSLGLGTSGPAWETQYF

clone size: .
V gene: TRBV29-1
J gene: TRBJ1-2
D gene: .
CDR3 DNA: TGCAGCGTGTCCAGCCCTGACTATGGCTACACCTTC
CDR3 protein: CSVSSPDYGYTF

clone size: .
V gene: TRBV7-2
J gene: TRBJ1-4
D gene: .
CDR3 DNA: TGTGCCAGCAGCCTTTGGGCACGGGAAAAACTGTTTTTT
CDR3 protein: CASSLWAREKLFF

clone size: .
V gene: TRBV19
J gene: TRBJ1-5
D gene: .
CDR3 DNA: TGTGCCAGTAGCCCACGGGCGGGGAGAGAAAATAGCAATCAGCCCCAGCATTTT
CDR3 protein: CASSPRAGRENSNQPQHF

clone size: .
V gene: TRBV19
J gene: TRBJ1-3
D gene: TRBD1
CDR3 DNA: TGTGCCAGTAGGAGACAGGGTGGAAACACCATATATTTT
CDR3 protein: CASRRQGGNTIYF

clone size: .
V gene: TRBV29-1
J gene: TRBJ1-1
D gene: .
CDR3 DNA: TGCAGCGTTGAAATCCCGGAAGCTTTCTTT
CDR3 protein: CSVEIPEAFF

clone size: .
V gene: TRBV28
J gene: TRBJ1-2
D gene: .
CDR3 DNA: TGTGCCAGCATCAATCCGGGGAATCGGTATGGCTACACCTTC
CDR3 protein: CASINPGNRYGYTF

clone size: .
V gene: TRBV6-1
J gene: TRBJ2-5
D gene: TRBD2
CDR3 DNA: TGTGCCAGCAGTGATGATAGCGGGGGGGAGGGAGAGACCCAGTACTTC
CDR3 protein: CASSDDSGGEGETQYF

clone size: .
V gene: TRBV4-1
J gene: TRBJ1-3
D gene: .
CDR3 DNA: TGCGCCAGCAGCCCAGGTGGAGGGACTGGAAACACCATATATTTT
CDR3 protein: CASSPGGGTGNTIYF

clone size: .
V gene: TRBV19
J gene: TRBJ1-2
D gene: .
CDR3 DNA: TGTGCCAGTAGTATAGTCGCGGGGGATGGCTACACCTTC
CDR3 protein: CASSIVAGDGYTF

clone size: .
V gene: TRBV5-8
J gene: TRBJ1-6
D gene: .
CDR3 DNA: TGTGCCAGCAGCCCACGGGACTCTCCCTTTGGCTCACCCCTCCACTTT
CDR3 protein: CASSPRDSPFGSPLHF